This T cell receptor beta chain was sequenced in a study of T-cell memory formation after mild COVID-19 (dated by TCRdb to the early 2020s). A note on the overall study: TCR sequence clusters from the two donors were largely donor specific. Two young, previously healthy adult volunteers made up the cohort, one male and one female. In two donors, T-cell clones that expanded and contracted after mild COVID-19 were followed by sequencing TCRalpha and TCRbeta repertoires longitudinally.

What the research found in general, with its limitations: Clones that contracted from day 15 to 85 showed balanced CD4/CD8 phenotypes, whereas a second wave of clones that expanded from day 15 to 37 leaned towards CD4+. Some responding clones were found in pre-infection memory, which suggests that pre-existing cross-reactive memory T cells took part in the SARS-CoV-2 response. The study covered only a couple of mild cases, and larger cohorts including severe cases with pre-infection samples were considered necessary. Whether the second-wave clones peaking on day 37 were SARS-CoV-2 specific was not confirmed. Contracting CD4+ clones were found mainly in CM and EM memory subsets, while CD8+ clones were enriched in EMRA.

TCRdb shows the sequencer as Illumina NovaSeq 6000. Using 5'RACE with constant-segment primers, TCRalpha and TCRbeta cDNA libraries were constructed, with sample barcodes and unique molecular identifiers added in the process. RNA was extracted from every sample with Trizol reagent. Amplification of the libraries took two PCR steps, and the second step added a second sample barcode plus Illumina TruSeq adapters. Sequencing of libraries was performed on an Illumina NovaSeq with 2 x 150 bp paired-end reads. The paper's data handling went like this. Demultiplexing of reads and collapsing into UMI-guided consensus sequences were performed with migec v1.2.7. Using mixcr v2.1.11, the UMI consensuses were aligned to TRA and TRB V and J templates and assembled into clonotypes. A clonotype was counted as expanded or contracted only if both edgeR and NoisET called the change significant, with noise models trained on biological replicates. For edgeR calls, a false discovery rate-adjusted p below 0.01 and a log2 fold-change threshold of 1 were applied. As an exploratory analysis of dynamics, max-normalized trajectories of the 1000 most abundant clonotypes were examined with PCA combined with hierarchical clustering. Separately sequenced CD4+ and CD8+ repertoires were used to assign a CD4 or CD8 phenotype to each responding clone. TCRdb reprocessed the public reads (quality trimming at Q25 with fastp, clone calling with MiXCR) and kept in-frame beta chains. Rows are combined by CDR3 protein, so each entry shows the most common genes and DNA. The V and J calls and clone size are TCRdb's, not the authors'. The sample table lists 350,000 to 550,000 distinct CDR3 sequences, roughly 18% of them with a count of one. The ten largest clonotypes hold about 22% of the sample.

This clonotype was counted only a few times. Its antigen specificity is not known. The input lacks base qualities; no much larger clone sits a single base away. PBMCs were isolated by Ficoll-Paque density gradient centrifugation. CDR3 length: 16 amino acids, cysteine to phenylalanine. Only the CDR3 DNA is retained, 48 bases long and in frame from the first base. CDR1 KGHDR and CDR2 SFDVKD were looked up in the germline V gene. At the junction V is shortened by 4 bases and J by 1 base, with 13 bases in between. This receptor was obtained from a young man who had mild COVID-19 (a few samples of this study predate the infection). The sample titles of this study are shuffled in the database, so cell type and time point are left out; the donor was told from shared clones. The rearranged segments are TRBV24-1 and TRBJ2-1; no D gene can be assigned with confidence. The specimen was PBMCs or a T cell subset sorted from them (not recorded which). The CDR3 loop reads CATSESANPSYNEQFF. In nucleotide form, the sequence is TGTGCCACCAGTGAAAGTGCCAATCCTTCCTACAATGAGCAGTTCTTC.